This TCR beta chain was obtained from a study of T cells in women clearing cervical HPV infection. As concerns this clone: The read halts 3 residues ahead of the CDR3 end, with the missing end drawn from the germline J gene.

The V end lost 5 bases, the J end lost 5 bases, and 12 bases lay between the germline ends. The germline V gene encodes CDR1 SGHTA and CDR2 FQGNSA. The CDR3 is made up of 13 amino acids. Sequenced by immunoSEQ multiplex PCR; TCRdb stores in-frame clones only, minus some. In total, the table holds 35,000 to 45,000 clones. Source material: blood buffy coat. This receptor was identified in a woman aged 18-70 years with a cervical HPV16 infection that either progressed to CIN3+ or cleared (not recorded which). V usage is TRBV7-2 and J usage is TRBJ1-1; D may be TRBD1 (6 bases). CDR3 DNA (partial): TGTGCCAGCAGCCTCCTCAGGGGTACTGAA. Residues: CASSLLRGTE. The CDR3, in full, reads CASSLLRGTEAFF.